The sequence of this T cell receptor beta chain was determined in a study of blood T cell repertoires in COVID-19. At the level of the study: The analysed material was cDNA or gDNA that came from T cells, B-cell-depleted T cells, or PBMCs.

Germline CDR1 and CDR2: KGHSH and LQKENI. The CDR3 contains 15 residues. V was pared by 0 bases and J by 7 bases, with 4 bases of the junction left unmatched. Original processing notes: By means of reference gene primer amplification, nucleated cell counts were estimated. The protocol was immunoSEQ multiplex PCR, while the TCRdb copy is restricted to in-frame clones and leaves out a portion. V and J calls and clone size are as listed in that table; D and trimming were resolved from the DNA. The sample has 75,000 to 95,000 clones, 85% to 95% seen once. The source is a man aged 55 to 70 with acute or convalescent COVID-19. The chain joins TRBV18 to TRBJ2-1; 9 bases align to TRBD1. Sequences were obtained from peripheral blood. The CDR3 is CASSPPGQGVNEQFF. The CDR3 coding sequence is TGTGCCAGCTCACCACCGGGACAGGGAGTGAATGAGCAGTTCTTC.